Included here is one T cell receptor beta chain sequence, with context. This entry is derived from a study of blood T cell repertoires in COVID-19. This study enrolled people aged about 18 to 90 from 24 US geographic areas. The ends lost 1 base at V and 5 bases at J; junction bases unmatched: 8. CDR3 length equals 16 residues. Germline V gene sequence: CDR1 LGHDT, CDR2 YNNKEL (reference sequence). TCRdb keeps only in-frame clones here, not all; method: immunoSEQ multiplex PCR. The sample has some 240,000 clones, around 83% seen once. This clonotype was obtained from a woman aged 50 to 65 who had been exposed to COVID-19. The sequenced material came from PBMCs or T cells enriched from blood (not recorded which). The chain uses TRBV3-1 (or the pseudogene TRBV3-2) and TRBJ1-3; 7 bases are a match to TRBD1. The DNA for the CDR3 is TGTGCCAGCAGCCAAGGGCTGATAGGGGGCCGAAACACCATATATTTT. This sequence encodes CASSQGLIGGRNTIYF.